This TCR beta chain was captured in a study of identical twins. This CDR3 region has 16 residues. CDR1 and CDR2 (germline): KGHSY, FQNENV. The ends were cut back, 3 bases at V and 5 bases at J, with 20 bases in the middle. The table lists this clonotype with a few counts. Carrying unique molecular identifiers, the cDNA also gained a universal primer site through template switching. TCRdb ran MiXCR on the 5' RACE reads and lists one entry per CDR3 protein. In the table there are 230,000 or so distinct CDR3 sequences, around 8.8% of which are singletons. The sample also formed part of further work on yellow fever vaccine responses in identical twins.

This chain connects TRBV16 to TRBJ2-7, with a possible D match to TRBD1 (6 bases). This TCR came from a woman aged 18-29 years in good health. The material sequenced was CD8+ T cells sorted from blood. The CDR3 nucleotides are TGTGCCAGCAGCCAGCGGTCAAAGGCAGGGGCCCACGAGCAGTACTTC. This translates into CASSQRSKAGAHEQYF.